A single sample gave rise to the 29 T cell receptor beta chains below, sequenced in a study of OX40 agonist ivuxolimab in advanced cancers. TCRdb's copy holds only in-frame clones and misses some; the assay was immunoSEQ multiplex PCR. The table lists around 83,000 clones, 90% to 95% of them singletons. This specimen was CD4+ or CD8+ T cells sorted from blood, taken in a trial of the OX40 agonist ivuxolimab. The receptor set was obtained from an adult with an advanced solid tumor such as melanoma, head and neck, liver or kidney cancer.

The chain employs TRBV2 and TRBJ2-3; TRBD2 matches at 7 bases. CDR1 and CDR2 (germline): SNHLY, FYNNEI. There are 14 residues in the CDR3. V lost 5 bases to trimming and J lost 4 bases; unmatched junction nucleotides: 6. The CDR3 DNA is TGTGCCAGCAGTTCCGCGGGAGTTGCAGATACGCAGTATTTT. It specifies CASSSAGVADTQYF.

This sequence joins TRBV5-6 and TRBJ2-5; D is undetermined. Germline V gene data show CDR1 as SGHDT and CDR2 as YYEEEE. Trimming left V 3 bases short and J 5 bases short, with 8 bases between. The CDR3 loop spans 12 amino acids. CDR3 in amino acids: CASSSSPETQYF. CDR3 sequence (DNA): TGTGCCAGCAGCTCAAGCCCGGAGACCCAGTACTTC.

The chain couples TRBV15 to TRBJ2-7; no clear D gene. V dropped 4 bases and J dropped 0 bases, with 10 bases sitting between them. Germline V gene data show CDR1 as LNHNV and CDR2 as YYDKDF (reference sequence). The CDR3 length is 14 residues. The CDR3 loop is CATSILKTSYEQYF. In DNA, the CDR3 is TGTGCCACCAGCATATTAAAGACCTCCTACGAGCAGTACTTC.

V usage is TRBV7-3 and J usage is TRBJ2-7; the D gene could be TRBD1 or TRBD2 (5 bases each). CDR3 length equals 14 residues. Trimming left V 5 bases short and J 2 bases short, with 13 bases between. The germline V gene has CDR1 SGHTA and CDR2 FQGTGA. CDR3 residues: CASSPDGGPYEQYF. The CDR3, as DNA: TGTGCCAGCAGCCCCGATGGGGGTCCCTACGAGCAGTACTTC.

J is TRBJ2-2 and V is TRBV5-6; possible D gene TRBD2, 5 bases. Germline values: CDR1 SGHDT, CDR2 YYEEEE. Deletions cut 3 bases from V and 5 bases from J, with 11 bases between. This CDR3 spans 14 amino acids. This CDR3 is CASSWGVKTGELFF. CDR3 DNA sequence: TGTGCCAGCAGCTGGGGAGTGAAAACCGGGGAGCTGTTTTTT.

This chain uses TRBV5-1 with TRBJ1-3, with 7 bases identical to TRBD1. Trimming cost V 4 bases and J 4 bases; bases outside gene matches: 5. CDR1 is SGHRS and CDR2 is YFSETQ in the germline V gene. The CDR3 spans 14 residues. The CDR3 sequence is CASSTTGTGNTIYF. CDR3 sequence (DNA): TGCGCCAGCAGCACGACAGGGACGGGAAACACCATATATTTT. The variable domain in full, completed from reference TRBV5-1 and TRBJ1-3, reads KAGVTQTPRYLIKTRGQQVTLSCSPISGHRSVSWYQQTPGQGLQFLFEYFSETQRNKGNFPGRFSGRQFSNSRSEMNVSTLELGDSALYLCASSTTGTGNTIYFGEGSWLTVV.

Details on this clone: The junction departs from the called germline gene at one end, perhaps through a read error. This chain connects TRBV6-1 to TRBJ1-1; tentatively, D is TRBD1 (5 bases). CDR3 length equals 12 residues. Germline-derived CDR1 and CDR2 are MNHNS and SASEGT. The DNA for the CDR3 is TGTGCCAGCAGCGAAGGGGCTACTGAAGCTTTCTTT. Protein sequence: CASSEGATEAFF.

This chain joins TRBV5-5 and TRBJ2-3; TRBD2 agrees at 12 bases. Germline V gene data show CDR1 as SGHKS and CDR2 as YYEKEE (reference sequence). There are 17 residues in the CDR3. Trimming cost V 1 base and J 4 bases; bases outside gene matches: 7. CDR3 sequence reads: CASSLLAGGSGADTQYF. The CDR3 DNA reads TGTGCCAGCAGCTTGCTAGCGGGAGGGTCAGGTGCAGATACGCAGTATTTT.

V usage is TRBV5-4 and J usage is TRBJ1-3; D is uncertain. CDR1 is SGHNT and CDR2 is YYREEE in the germline V gene (reference sequence). V was clipped by 0 bases and J by 0 bases, with 7 bases between them. The CDR3 consists of 15 residues. Here the CDR3 DNA reads TGTGCCAGCAGCTTGGATAACTTCTCTGGAAACACCATATATTTT. Translated, it gives CASSLDNFSGNTIYF.

The genes are TRBV19 and TRBJ2-1, with no clear D. V lost 5 bases and J 5 bases, leaving 10 bases between the germline ends. CDR3 length: 13 amino acids. Germline CDR1 is LNHDA and CDR2 is SQIVND (reference sequence). Here the CDR3 reads CASSLKLDNEQFF. The CDR3 DNA follows: TGTGCCAGTAGTTTGAAGCTCGACAATGAGCAGTTCTTC.

This sequence joins TRBV7-3 and TRBJ2-1; TRBD2 matches 10 bases. This CDR3 is 16 amino acids long. V was pared by 5 bases and J by 4 bases, with 8 bases of the junction left unmatched. In germline, CDR1 is SGHTA, CDR2 FQGTGA. CDR3 bases: TGTGCCAGCAGCCCCCGAGCGGGAGGGGGATACAATGAGCAGTTCTTC. This gives the protein CASSPRAGGGYNEQFF.

This clone was seen only once. The chain uses TRBV28 and TRBJ2-7; 8 bases agree with TRBD2. Germline CDR1 and CDR2: MDHEN and SYDVKM. After removal of 4 bases from V and 0 bases from J, the junction contained 20 bases not matched to a gene. The CDR3 loop spans 20 amino acids. Here the CDR3 reads CASSSPFVSGGGYFSYEQYF. CDR3 nucleotide sequence: TGTGCCAGCAGTTCCCCCTTCGTGAGCGGGGGAGGATATTTCTCCTACGAGCAGTACTTC.

This chain uses TRBV19 with TRBJ2-2; D is unclear. V dropped 4 bases and J dropped 4 bases, with 10 bases sitting between them. From germline, CDR1 is LNHDA and CDR2 SQIVND (reference sequence). The CDR3 is 14 amino acids. The chain's CDR3 is CASSTPGLTGELFF. The CDR3 bases are TGTGCCAGTAGTACACCGGGCCTCACCGGGGAGCTGTTTTTT. Using reference TRBV19 and TRBJ2-2 for the parts outside the CDR3, the full variable domain is DGGITQSPKYLFRKEGQNVTLSCEQNLNHDAMYWYRQDPGQGLRLIYYSQIVNDFQKGDIAEGYSVSREKKESFPLTVTSAQKNPTAFYLCASSTPGLTGELFFGEGSRLTVL.

The chain links TRBV2 to TRBJ2-3, with 7 positions matching TRBD2. The germline V gene encodes CDR1 SNHLY and CDR2 FYNNEI. The V gene end was trimmed by 6 bases and the J gene end by 6 bases; junction bases not matched to a gene: 3. This CDR3 spans 12 amino acids. CDR3 sequence (DNA): TGTGCCAGCAGCCAACTAGCGGATACGCAGTATTTT. It yields the protein CASSQLADTQYF.

The chain has TRBV13 and TRBJ2-2; D perhaps matches TRBD1 (6 bases). The CDR3 spans 14 residues. Germline values: CDR1 PRHDT, CDR2 FYEKMQ (reference sequence). V lost 5 bases, J lost 0 bases, and 7 bases lay in between. As DNA, the CDR3 is TGTGCCAGCAGCCCAGGGGCGAACACCGGGGAGCTGTTTTTT. Its translation is CASSPGANTGELFF.

The V and J genes are TRBV6-1 and TRBJ2-7, with 7 positions matching TRBD2. This CDR3 region has 14 residues. Germline lookup yields CDR1 MNHNS and CDR2 SASEGT. The trim removed 0 bases at V and 2 bases at J, leaving 1 base unmatched. The CDR3 is CASSEARGAYEQYF. The DNA for the CDR3 is TGTGCCAGCAGTGAAGCACGGGGGGCCTACGAGCAGTACTTC.

The chain is built from TRBV4-1 and TRBJ2-1; 11 bases are shared with TRBD2. After removal of 8 bases from V and 6 bases from J, the junction contained 6 bases not matched to a gene. The CDR3 consists of 14 residues. Germline loops: CDR1 MGHRA, CDR2 YSYEKL. CDR3 amino acids: CASSLAGGSNEQFF. The CDR3 region has the DNA TGCGCCAGCTCCCTAGCGGGAGGTAGCAATGAGCAGTTCTTC.

The chain combines TRBV5-1 with TRBJ2-5; 7 positions agree with TRBD2. The J call is doubtful: the DNA matches TRBJ2-7 better. CDR1 is SGHRS, CDR2 YFSETQ, per germline. This CDR3 has 14 amino acids. DNA of the CDR3: TGCGCCAGCAGCCCGGGCGGGAGCTCCTACGAGCAGTACTTC. It encodes CASSPGGSSYEQYF.

This chain joins TRBV9 and TRBJ2-2; no firm D call. The CDR3 sequence is 14 residues long. Germline CDR1 reads SGDLS; CDR2 reads YYNGEE. V was trimmed by 4 bases and J by 4 bases, leaving 11 bases between them. This chain's CDR3 is CASSSSPVTGELFF. Written as DNA, the CDR3 is TGTGCCAGCAGCTCATCCCCAGTCACCGGGGAGCTGTTTTTT.

This chain connects TRBV6-5 to TRBJ1-5, with D possibly TRBD1 on 6 matching bases. This CDR3 has 13 residues. CDR1 and CDR2 from the germline V gene are MNHEY and SVGAGI. Trimming cost V 4 bases and J 7 bases, with 11 bases left between them. The CDR3, as DNA: TGTGCCAGCAGTTCACAGGGTGGCCAGCCCCAGCATTTT. Amino acids: CASSSQGGQPQHF.

The J gene is TRBJ2-1, the V gene TRBV30; 7 nucleotides agree with TRBD2. The CDR3 extends over 12 amino acids. Unmatched junction bases numbered 5, after V lost 4 bases and J lost 8 bases. Germline CDR1 and CDR2: GTSNPN and SVGIG (reference sequence). CDR3 amino acids: CAWKGGSYEQFF. The CDR3, as DNA: TGTGCCTGGAAAGGCGGGAGCTATGAGCAGTTCTTC.

J is TRBJ2-1 and V is TRBV5-1; TRBD1 agrees at 9 bases. The germline CDR1 and CDR2 sequences are SGHRS and YFSETQ. This CDR3 is built from 16 residues. After removal of 1 base from V and 5 bases from J, the junction contained 7 bases not matched to a gene. CDR3 amino acids: CASSLYRDRDNNEQFF. The CDR3 coding sequence is TGCGCCAGCAGCTTGTACCGGGACAGGGACAACAATGAGCAGTTCTTC.

The chain employs TRBV6-1 and TRBJ2-4; 12 nucleotides match TRBD2. This CDR3 region has 19 residues. J lost 0 bases, V lost 1 base, and 7 bases had no gene match. CDR1 is MNHNS, CDR2 SASEGT, per germline. In DNA form, the CDR3 reads TGTGCCAGCAGTGAAGATCTAGCGGGAGGGACGAAAGCCAAAAACATTCAGTACTTC. Its protein is CASSEDLAGGTKAKNIQYF.

The rearrangement joins TRBV10-3 to TRBJ2-7; 8 positions agree with TRBD1. Per germline, CDR1 ENHRY and CDR2 SYGVKD. V lost 5 bases and J lost 6; bases outside the gene matches: 9. This CDR3 is 14 amino acids long. CDR3 sequence reads: CAISRQGMTGEQYF. The DNA for the CDR3 is TGTGCCATCAGTCGACAGGGGATGACGGGCGAGCAGTACTTC.

The chain is built from TRBV18 and TRBJ2-3; 12 bases map to TRBD2. This CDR3 is built from 15 residues. After removal of 4 bases from V and 6 bases from J, the junction contained 5 bases not matched to a gene. CDR1 and CDR2 from the germline V gene are KGHSH and LQKENI. The CDR3 protein is CASSLMTSGSDTQYF. In nucleotides, the CDR3 is TGTGCCAGCTCACTTATGACTAGCGGGAGCGATACGCAGTATTTT.

The rearrangement links TRBV28 to TRBJ2-1; D not certain. Germline CDR1 MDHEN, CDR2 SYDVKM. CDR3 size: 13 residues. V lost 5 bases and J lost 5, with 10 bases in between. The CDR3 here is CASSRTANNEQFF. The DNA of the CDR3 is TGTGCCAGCAGTAGGACGGCTAACAATGAGCAGTTCTTC.

The rearrangement uses TRBV28 and TRBJ2-6; D is perhaps TRBD1 (5 bases). In germline, CDR1 is MDHEN, CDR2 SYDVKM. Trimming removed 5 bases from V and 1 base from J, with 15 bases in between. This CDR3 region has 17 residues. The CDR3 sequence is CASSPRLTGSGANVLTF. CDR3 DNA sequence: TGTGCCAGCAGTCCCCGCCTTACAGGTTCTGGGGCCAACGTCCTGACTTTC.

The chain employs TRBV9 and TRBJ1-4; 9 bases are shared with TRBD1. The CDR3 has 15 amino acids. Germline-derived CDR1 and CDR2 are SGDLS and YYNGEE. The V segment lost 0 bases and the J segment 7 bases; nucleotides outside the gene matches: 4. The chain's CDR3 is CASSVGDRASEKLFF. As DNA, the CDR3 is TGTGCCAGCAGCGTAGGGGACAGGGCCAGTGAAAAACTGTTTTTT.

The chain employs TRBV11-2 and TRBJ1-1, with D possibly being TRBD1 (5 bases). The CDR3 totals 16 residues. The germline V and J ends were trimmed by 4 bases and 1 base, with 16 bases remaining between them. Germline V gene lookup returns CDR1 SGHAT and CDR2 FQNNGV. The CDR3 bases are TGTGCCAGCAGCTCAGGGTCCGGGTGGTCGAACACTGAAGCTTTCTTT. Translated: CASSSGSGWSNTEAFF.